Each of the 9 T cell receptor beta chains below was sequenced from the same sample in a study of blood T cell repertoires in COVID-19. TCRdb's table, derived via immunoSEQ multiplex PCR, lists solely in-frame clones and lacks some. The data contain 190,000 or so clones, roughly 87% of them singletons. The sequenced sample consisted of PBMCs or T cells enriched from blood (not recorded which). These receptor sequences come from a woman aged 25 to 45 who had recovered from COVID-19.

This clone was picked up a small number of times. CDR3 in amino acids: CASSLGQGNTEAFF. CDR3 sequence (DNA): TGTGCCAGCAGCTTGGGACAGGGGAACACTGAAGCTTTCTTT. The rearrangement uses TRBV11-1 and TRBJ1-1; the match to TRBD1 covers 9 bases. This CDR3 spans 14 amino acids. The V gene end was trimmed by 3 bases and the J gene end by 1 base; junction bases not matched to a gene: 0. Germline CDR1 reads SGHAT; CDR2 reads FQDESV (reference sequence).

The chain employs TRBV11-2 and TRBJ2-3, with TRBD2 matching over 13 bases. CDR3 length equals 18 residues. V trimming: 4 bases; J trimming: 1 base; junction bases outside the gene matches: 8. Looked up from germline, CDR1 is SGHAT and CDR2 is FQNNGV. CDR3 nucleotides: TGTGCCAGCAGCTACCGGACTAGCGGGAGCATTGGCACAGATACGCAGTATTTT. The encoded protein is CASSYRTSGSIGTDTQYF. The full variable domain, its missing parts supplied by reference TRBV11-2 and TRBJ2-3, is EAGVAQSPRYKIIEKRQSVAFWCNPISGHATLYWYQQILGQGPKLLIQFQNNGVVDDSQLPKDRFSAERLKGVDSTLKIQPAKLEDSAVYLCASSYRTSGSIGTDTQYFGPGTRLTVL.

V and J are TRBV5-4 and TRBJ2-5; D is perhaps TRBD2 (6 bases). V was shortened by 5 bases and J by 2 bases, with 16 bases between the two germline ends. The CDR3 has 15 amino acids. Germline V lookup: CDR1 SGHNT, CDR2 YYREEE (reference sequence). Written as DNA, the CDR3 is TGTGCCAGCAGTACCCCGGGACTCAGACAAGAGACCCAGTACTTC. It encodes CASSTPGLRQETQYF.

The genes are TRBV6-2 or TRBV6-3 and TRBJ1-6; D may be TRBD1 (6 bases). This CDR3 contains 19 residues. Trimming cost V 5 bases and J 7 bases, with 27 bases left between them. CDR1 and CDR2 from the germline V gene are MNHEY and SVGEGT. The CDR3 spells CASSLPRRVTGNQNSPLHF. CDR3 DNA: TGTGCCAGCAGTCTCCCGAGGCGTGTTACAGGGAACCAGAATTCACCCCTCCACTTT.

This sequence joins TRBV7-6 and TRBJ1-1; D is unclear. The V end was cut by 3 bases, the J end by 3 bases, with 8 bases between. Germline-derived CDR1 and CDR2 are SGHVS and FNYEAQ. This CDR3 is 13 amino acids long. The CDR3, as DNA: TGTGCCAGCAGCTTCACACATGACACTGAAGCTTTCTTT. Its protein is CASSFTHDTEAFF.

This chain links TRBV11-3 with TRBJ2-1; TRBD2 aligns across 10 bases. The germline CDR1 and CDR2 sequences are SGHNT and YENEEA. The J segment lost 8 bases and the V segment lost 1 base, leaving 8 bases of the junction unmatched. The CDR3 covers 16 residues. The CDR3 loop reads CASSLGSSGGAHEQFF. DNA for the CDR3: TGTGCCAGCAGCTTAGGTTCAAGCGGGGGGGCCCATGAGCAGTTCTTC.

In DNA, the CDR3 is TGTGCCAGCAGTTTTAGAGCGGGAGCCGAGCAGTACTTC. The encoded protein is CASSFRAGAEQYF. This rearrangement joins TRBV12-3 or TRBV12-4 to TRBJ2-7; 8 nucleotides match TRBD2. The CDR3 has 13 residues. The ends lost 3 bases at V and 6 bases at J; junction bases unmatched: 4.

The V call is TRBV5-6, the J call TRBJ2-7; 7 bases map to TRBD1. This CDR3 spans 15 amino acids. V dropped 2 bases and J dropped 2; count of bases not matched to a gene: 7. Germline CDR1 and CDR2: SGHDT and YYEEEE. In DNA form, the CDR3 reads TGTGCCAGCAGCTTCGACAGGGATAGGCCCTACGAGCAGTACTTC. Its translation is CASSFDRDRPYEQYF.

This chain uses TRBV7-2 with TRBJ1-6; 8 bases agree with TRBD1. Germline-derived CDR1 and CDR2 are SGHTA and FQGNSA. Trimming cost V 3 bases and J 9 bases; bases outside gene matches: 7. The CDR3 runs 15 residues. The CDR3 spells CASSFWTGKTSPLHF. The CDR3 bases are TGTGCCAGCAGCTTTTGGACAGGGAAGACTTCACCCCTCCACTTT. The variable domain in full, with the rest retrieved from reference TRBV7-2 and TRBJ1-6, is GAGVSQSPSNKVTEKGKDVELRCDPISGHTALYWYRQSLGQGLEFLIYFQGNSAPDKSGLPSDRFSAERTGGSVSTLTIQRTQQEDSAVYLCASSFWTGKTSPLHFGNGTRLTVT.